A selection of T cell receptor beta chains follows, all from one sample in a study of shared clonotypes between healthy human individuals. Here immunoSEQ multiplex PCR was the method, and the copy in TCRdb shows in-frame clones only, minus some. The sample contains approximately 1,500,000 clones, about 96% of which appear only once. Sequencing was done on a sample of naive CD4+ T cells sorted from blood. These receptors were collected from a man aged 25-45 years in good health. Each CDR3 is given with its conserved first and last residue. The order of the fields is V gene, clone size, J gene, CDR3 protein. Clone size is stated in some rows and not others, as once, few, many or a class when expanded.

V: TRBV5-1
size: -
J: TRBJ2-2
CDR3: CASSRRKFRTSGPEWTGELFF

V: TRBV5-8
size: -
J: TRBJ1-1
CDR3: CASSLLSPNTEAFF

V: TRBV11-2
size: -
J: TRBJ2-2
CDR3: CASSSGLPTGELFF

V: TRBV5-1
size: -
J: TRBJ2-1
CDR3: CASRPRDRSDNEQFF

V: TRBV27
size: -
J: TRBJ1-2
CDR3: CASSLPREGGYYGYTF

V: TRBV2
size: -
J: TRBJ2-6
CDR3: CASSPFFGTGVGANVLTF

V: TRBV5-1
size: -
J: TRBJ2-5
CDR3: CASSWAGTEEETQYF

V: TRBV9
size: -
J: TRBJ1-4
CDR3: CASSVATGIAEKLFF

V: TRBV5-1
size: -
J: TRBJ2-3
CDR3: CASSLRLAGDGDTQYF

V: TRBV5-8
size: -
J: TRBJ2-7
CDR3: CASSLFLLAAHSYEQYF

V: TRBV6-5
size: -
J: TRBJ1-1
CDR3: CASSYFRSSTTEAFF

V: TRBV27
size: once
J: TRBJ2-6
CDR3: CASSLSPGGSGANVLTF

V: TRBV7-9
size: -
J: TRBJ2-2
CDR3: CASSFPGQSTGELFF

V: TRBV11-2
size: -
J: TRBJ2-7
CDR3: CASGFSAADEQYF

V: TRBV27
size: -
J: TRBJ1-5
CDR3: CASSPKRPSGPQHF

V: TRBV28
size: -
J: TRBJ1-4
CDR3: CASSPGRSNEKLFF

V: TRBV18
size: -
J: TRBJ1-5
CDR3: CASSRLNSNQPQHF

V: TRBV5-1
size: -
J: TRBJ2-5
CDR3: CASSLVGTIGTQYF

V: TRBV5-6
size: once
J: TRBJ2-5
CDR3: CASSTGETQYF

V: TRBV5-1
size: -
J: TRBJ2-1
CDR3: CASSLWGDEQFF

V: TRBV5-1
size: -
J: TRBJ2-7
CDR3: CASSLDASASYEQYF

V: TRBV5-4
size: -
J: TRBJ2-7
CDR3: CASSLFSYEQYF

V: TRBV11-2
size: -
J: TRBJ2-3
CDR3: CASSLRTVPRTDTQYF

V: TRBV28
size: -
J: TRBJ2-7
CDR3: CASSPPAGRTGLEQYF

V: TRBV9
size: -
J: TRBJ2-1
CDR3: CARRVAGVFEQFF

V: TRBV15
size: -
J: TRBJ2-7
CDR3: CATKSLIDRDRYEQYF

V: TRBV10-1
size: -
J: TRBJ1-1
CDR3: CASSESQWTGDTEAFF

V: TRBV2
size: -
J: TRBJ2-5
CDR3: CASSDGGGETQYF

V: TRBV4-3
size: -
J: TRBJ1-4
CDR3: CASSHPLSTTNEKLFF

V: TRBV7-2
size: once
J: TRBJ1-3
CDR3: CASKTGGGNTIYF

V: TRBV5-6
size: -
J: TRBJ2-7
CDR3: CASSERGRPPYEQYF

V: TRBV30
size: -
J: TRBJ2-5
CDR3: CAWSIQETQYF

V: TRBV7-8
size: -
J: TRBJ2-4
CDR3: CASSWTGTLAKNIQYF

V: TRBV30
size: -
J: TRBJ1-5
CDR3: CAWGPGGNQPQHF

V: TRBV5-1
size: -
J: TRBJ2-7
CDR3: CASSDPFAGATSYEQYF

V: TRBV11-2
size: -
J: TRBJ2-7
CDR3: CASSLDAGAIEQYF

V: TRBV30
size: -
J: TRBJ2-7
CDR3: CAWHRGAYEQYF

V: TRBV18
size: -
J: TRBJ1-1
CDR3: CASSPDPGGNTEAFF

V: TRBV12-2
size: -
J: TRBJ2-1
CDR3: CASRLWGGERECNEQFF

V: TRBV7-9
size: -
J: TRBJ2-1
CDR3: CASSLETSGYNEQFF